These 17 T cell receptor beta chains came from one sample sequenced in a study of shared clonotypes between healthy human individuals. Generated by immunoSEQ multiplex PCR, the TCRdb table keeps only in-frame clones and is missing some. This sample has 2 million to 2.5 million clones, with approximately 93% found just once. Sequencing was performed on naive CD4+ T cells from PBMCs. This sample's subset: CD45RA+ positively selected. These receptors all stem from a man aged 18 to 30 in good health. Some clones in this sample may be carry-over from other donors' samples.

This sequence joins TRBV18 and TRBJ1-2, with TRBD1 matching 7 bases. This CDR3 comprises 14 residues. CDR1 and CDR2 (germline): KGHSH, LQKENI. V shed 3 bases, J shed 8 bases, and the junction held 9 bases outside the gene matches. The CDR3 here is CASSPGQSLTGYTF. CDR3 bases: TGTGCCAGCTCACCGGGACAGTCCCTAACGGGCTACACCTTC.

The chain is built from TRBV11-3 and TRBJ2-7, with D possibly TRBD1 on 6 matching bases. The germline gives CDR1 SGHNT, CDR2 YENEEA. This CDR3 is built from 19 residues. V lost 1 base, J lost 7 bases, and 29 bases lay in between. The CDR3 spells CASSLGGGVKIRAPGEQYF. CDR3 sequence (DNA): TGTGCCAGCAGCTTAGGTGGGGGCGTAAAAATCCGGGCCCCCGGGGAGCAGTACTTC.

The chain combines TRBV10-3 with TRBJ2-7, with D possibly being TRBD1 (6 bases). The V end lost 8 bases, the J end lost 2 bases, and 16 bases lay between the germline ends. This CDR3 has 14 residues. Germline V CDR1 and CDR2: ENHRY, SYGVKD. CDR3 residues: CAIARGLNTYEQYF. As DNA, the CDR3 is TGTGCCATCGCCAGGGGCCTTAACACCTACGAGCAGTACTTC.

The chain is built from TRBV6-6 and TRBJ2-7, with a possible D match to TRBD2 (6 bases). Germline V gives CDR1 MNHNY, CDR2 SVGAGI (reference sequence). The V end was cut by 7 bases, the J end by 4 bases, with 17 bases between. The CDR3 is 14 amino acids. The DNA for the CDR3 is TGTGCCAGCAATCCGTCGGCGGGGCCATACGAGCAGTACTTC. It codes for CASNPSAGPYEQYF.

This chain connects TRBV5-4 to TRBJ1-2; the D is unclear. The germline CDR1 and CDR2 sequences are SGHNT and YYREEE (reference sequence). The V end lost 6 bases, the J end lost 5 bases, and 5 bases lay between the germline ends. This CDR3 comprises 10 residues. The CDR3 DNA reads as TGTGCCAGCATATGGTATGGCTACACCTTC. This encodes CASIWYGYTF.

The chain couples TRBV6-4 to TRBJ2-5; no clear D gene. CDR1 MRHNA and CDR2 SNTAGT come from the germline V gene. There are 13 residues in the CDR3. Trimming removed 6 bases from V and 5 bases from J, with 13 bases in between. The DNA of the CDR3 is TGTGCCAGCAGCTTTGGGTCTTCGGAGACCCAGTACTTC. Encoded protein: CASSFGSSETQYF.

The gene calls are TRBV7-9 and TRBJ2-7; no clear D gene. This CDR3 is 12 amino acids long. V gave up 3 bases and J gave up 13 bases, with 16 bases separating them. CDR1 and CDR2 from the germline V gene are SEHNR and FQNEAQ (reference sequence). CDR3 DNA: TGTGCCAGCAGCTTGAGGAGACAAAATCAATACTTC. It is translated as CASSLRRQNQYF.

The chain employs TRBV5-6 and TRBJ1-2; 10 positions agree with TRBD1. This CDR3 spans 13 amino acids. With 4 bases clipped from V and 4 bases from J, the junction kept 1 base outside the gene matches. Germline CDR1 reads SGHDT; CDR2 reads YYEEEE. CDR3 protein: CASSRTGGYGYTF. For the CDR3, the DNA is TGTGCCAGCAGCCGGACAGGGGGCTATGGCTACACCTTC.

The table lists this clone with a count of one. The same CDR3 also results from other DNA sequences found in this sample. This rearrangement joins TRBV28 to TRBJ1-1; D might be TRBD1 (5 bases). The germline V gene encodes CDR1 MDHEN and CDR2 SYDVKM. This CDR3 is built from 13 residues. The ends were cut back, 1 base at V and 4 bases at J, with 7 bases in the middle. CDR3 nucleotides: TGTGCCAGCAGTTTATTTGGGGGCACTGAAGCTTTCTTT. It translates to CASSLFGGTEAFF.

Concerning this clone: This CDR3 is also generated by other DNA sequences in the sample. The chain recombines TRBV7-2 with TRBJ1-1; D ambiguous. Germline assignment: CDR1 SGHTA and CDR2 FQGNSA. Trimming left V 4 bases short and J 0 bases short, with 6 bases between. This CDR3 is built from 13 residues. CDR3 nucleotides: TGTGCCAGCAGCTACAGTTTGAACACTGAAGCTTTCTTT. This translates into CASSYSLNTEAFF.

V and J are TRBV4-2 and TRBJ2-1; unclear D gene. V shed 4 bases and J shed 1 base, with 11 bases lying between them. The CDR3 sequence is 15 residues long. The germline V gene encodes CDR1 LGHNA and CDR2 YNFKEQ. CDR3 in amino acids: CASSPNTGSYNEQFF. CDR3 DNA sequence: TGTGCCAGCAGCCCCAATACGGGTTCCTACAATGAGCAGTTCTTC.

The chain has TRBV7-9 and TRBJ2-5; D ambiguous. The CDR3 loop spans 11 amino acids. CDR1 is SEHNR and CDR2 is FQNEAQ in the germline V gene (reference sequence). V lost 2 bases and J lost 7, with 5 bases in between. The CDR3 region has the DNA TGTGCCAGCAGCTTATCAGGGACCCAGTACTTC. It encodes CASSLSGTQYF. The full variable domain, completed using reference TRBV7-9 and TRBJ2-5, is DTGVSQNPRHKITKRGQNVTFRCDPISEHNRLYWYRQTLGQGPEFLTYFQNEAQLEKSRLLSDRFSAERPKGSFSTLEIQRTEQGDSAMYLCASSLSGTQYFGPGTRLLVL.

The rearrangement uses TRBV7-6 and TRBJ2-3, with a tentative D call TRBD2 (5 bases). The CDR3 is made up of 14 amino acids. The germline V gene encodes CDR1 SGHVS and CDR2 FNYEAQ. V was cut by 5 bases and J by 3 bases, with 12 bases left in between. In DNA form, the CDR3 reads TGTGCCAGCAGCCTCGGAGGAATGACAGATACGCAGTATTTT. Its translation is CASSLGGMTDTQYF.

CDR3 region: CASSLMSQRYGYTF. Here the CDR3 DNA reads TGTGCCAGCAGCTTAATGAGCCAACGCTATGGCTACACCTTC. The chain joins TRBV7-8 to TRBJ1-2, with D uncertain. Looked up from germline, CDR1 is SGHVS and CDR2 is FQNEAQ. Trimming left V 2 bases short and J 4 bases short, with 11 bases between. The CDR3 covers 14 residues.

This clone has a single count. The chain couples TRBV2 to TRBJ2-5; the match to TRBD1 covers 8 bases. V dropped 5 bases and J dropped 4; count of bases not matched to a gene: 12. The CDR3 runs to 16 residues. Germline CDR1 is SNHLY and CDR2 is FYNNEI. The CDR3 DNA is TGTGCCAGCAGTCCAGTAGCCGCAGGGGGCCTAGAGACCCAGTACTTC. Translated, it gives CASSPVAAGGLETQYF.

This clone was seen only once. The genes are TRBV4-1 and TRBJ2-3; 8 nucleotides align to TRBD2. The J segment lost 0 bases and the V segment lost 4 bases, leaving 9 bases of the junction unmatched. In germline, CDR1 is MGHRA, CDR2 YSYEKL. The CDR3 has 17 residues. The CDR3 DNA is TGCGCCAGCAGCCCTCCCTTTAGCGGGGTGAGCACAGATACGCAGTATTTT. It codes for CASSPPFSGVSTDTQYF.

The rearrangement uses TRBV7-2 and TRBJ2-2, with no clear D. Germline loops: CDR1 SGHTA, CDR2 FQGNSA. CDR3 size: 13 residues. V lost 2 bases to trimming and J lost 6 bases, with 7 bases between them. The DNA for the CDR3 is TGTGCCAGCAGCTTAAGTGAGGCCGGGGAGCTGTTTTTT. It encodes CASSLSEAGELFF.